The 17 T cell receptor beta chains given below trace back to one sample, sequenced in a study of CD8+CD57+ T cells in acquired aplastic anemia. According to the study, genomic DNA was the template for TCR beta VDJ and CDR3 profiling. In TCRdb, the reads were re-called with MiXCR into one record per CDR3 protein. The data contain roughly 290,000 distinct CDR3 sequences, approximately 60% of them singletons. Patients chosen for sequencing had CD8+CD57+ cells that had expanded, as shown by flow cytometry. Specimen: sorted CD4+, CD8+, or CD8+CD57+ T cells (not recorded which) from PBMCs. All receptors come from a human donor with aplastic anemia.

This chain uses TRBV7-9 with TRBJ2-5; no clear D gene. There are 14 residues in the CDR3. CDR1 is SEHNR, CDR2 FQNEAQ, per germline (reference sequence). Trimming cost V 3 bases and J 3 bases, with 11 bases left between them. The CDR3 DNA reads TGTGCCAGCAGCTTGGCTTATGAGGAAGAGACCCAGTACTTC. Protein product: CASSLAYEEETQYF. Full variable domain (remainder filled in from reference TRBV7-9 and TRBJ2-5): DTGVSQNPRHKITKRGQNVTFRCDPISEHNRLYWYRQTLGQGPEFLTYFQNEAQLEKSRLLSDRFSAERPKGSFSTLEIQRTEQGDSAMYLCASSLAYEEETQYFGPGTRLLVL.

This chain uses TRBV20-1 with TRBJ1-2, with D maybe TRBD1 (6 bases). The ends were cut back, 3 bases at V and 5 bases at J, with 13 bases in the middle. This CDR3 comprises 13 residues. The V gene's germline CDR1 is DFQATT and CDR2 SNEGSKA (reference sequence). The CDR3 spells CSASPQGQYGYTF. The CDR3 nucleotides are TGCAGTGCTAGCCCCCAGGGGCAATATGGCTACACCTTC.

The V and J genes are TRBV2 and TRBJ1-1, with no clear D. Trimming took 9 bases from V and 1 from J, leaving 12 bases between them. CDR3 length: 13 amino acids. Germline V gene sequence: CDR1 SNHLY, CDR2 FYNNEI. The CDR3 DNA follows: TGTGCCAGTGTGTCGGGGTCGAACACTGAAGCTTTCTTT. This gives the protein CASVSGSNTEAFF. Full variable domain (outside the CDR3, taken from reference TRBV2 and TRBJ1-1): EPEVTQTPSHQVTQMGQEVILRCVPISNHLYFYWYRQILGQKVEFLVSFYNNEISEKSEIFDDQFSVERPDGSNFTLKIRSTKLEDSAMYFCASVSGSNTEAFFGQGTRLTVV.

V and J are TRBV20-1 and TRBJ2-3; D is unresolved. The V and J ends lost 4 bases and 0 bases respectively, with 8 bases between them. The CDR3 is 13 amino acids. Germline V gives CDR1 DFQATT, CDR2 SNEGSKA (reference sequence). The CDR3 region has the DNA TGCAGTGCTAAGTGGCCAAGCACAGATACGCAGTATTTT. It translates to CSAKWPSTDTQYF.

The chain has TRBV7-9 and TRBJ1-1, with 9 bases fitting TRBD1. Germline loops: CDR1 SEHNR, CDR2 FQNEAQ (reference sequence). This CDR3 has 15 residues. With V trimmed by 4 bases and J by 5 bases, 8 bases remained unmatched. The chain's CDR3 is CASSSGTGMGTEAFF. The CDR3 nucleotides read TGTGCCAGCAGCTCCGGGACAGGGATGGGGACTGAAGCTTTCTTT.

This clonotype was observed a single time. This chain uses TRBV19 with TRBJ1-2; 9 positions match TRBD1. The CDR3 has 13 amino acids. V lost 6 bases to trimming and J lost 5 bases; unmatched junction nucleotides: 4. CDR1 and CDR2 from the germline V gene are LNHDA and SQIVND (reference sequence). The CDR3 region is CASRDRGVYGYTF. DNA for the CDR3: TGTGCCAGTAGGGACAGGGGAGTTTATGGCTACACCTTC.

This clonotype has at least ten counts. This chain uses TRBV7-2 with TRBJ2-1; D unresolved. V was shortened by 2 bases and J by 6 bases, with 17 bases between the two germline ends. Germline V gene data show CDR1 as SGHTA and CDR2 as FQGNSA. The CDR3 extends over 16 amino acids. CDR3 DNA sequence: TGTGCCAGCAGCTTATCCTCCTCCGTCCGGACCAATGAGCAGTTCTTC. Translated, it gives CASSLSSSVRTNEQFF.

This clonotype was picked up many times. This chain links TRBV5-8 with TRBJ2-1, with a tentative D call TRBD2 (7 bases). V was pared by 0 bases and J by 2 bases, with 12 bases between. CDR1 is SGHTS and CDR2 is YDEGEE in the germline V gene. The CDR3 is 16 amino acids. Here the CDR3 reads CASSLVLRGPYNEQFF. The CDR3, as DNA: TGTGCCAGCAGCTTGGTCTTGCGGGGGCCCTACAATGAGCAGTTCTTC.

On this clonotype: This CDR3 fails to terminate in the conserved phenylalanine or tryptophan, so it likely reflects a read error. It is unclear where the CDR3 begins or ends on the DNA, so no DNA is shown, and the CDR3 is as TCRdb lists it. The chain couples TRBV20-1 to TRBJ1-5. The CDR3 sequence runs 12 residues, both termini included. The germline V gene encodes CDR1 DFQATT and CDR2 SNEGSKA (reference sequence). This CDR3 reads CSARDRNQPQHS.

The genes are TRBV9 and TRBJ2-7; a possible D gene is TRBD2 (6 bases). The last part of the DNA fits TRBJ2-5 better; the J call may be wrong. This CDR3 has 14 amino acids. Germline V CDR1 and CDR2: SGDLS, YYNGEE. The CDR3 sequence: CASSVSGRQETQYF. The CDR3 bases are TGTGCCAGCAGCGTGTCAGGGAGGCAGGAGACCCAGTACTTC.

This clonotype was detected a few times. The junction departs from germline at one end; a sequencing error may be responsible. The chain carries TRBV7-2 and TRBJ2-7, with D uncertain. This CDR3 has 14 amino acids. Germline assignment: CDR1 SGHTA and CDR2 FQGNSA. CDR3 bases: TGTGCCAGCAGTTTAGATGCAGATTACTACGAGCAGTACTTC. Encoded protein: CASSLDADYYEQYF.

There are many counts of this clonotype. V usage is TRBV6-5 and J usage is TRBJ2-5, with 8 bases fitting TRBD1. Per the germline V gene, CDR1 is MNHEY and CDR2 is SVGAGI. The CDR3 extends over 13 amino acids. V lost 6 bases, J lost 4 bases, and 4 bases stayed unmatched. The CDR3 sequence: CASRWDRTETQYF. The CDR3 coding sequence is TGTGCCAGCAGGTGGGACAGGACAGAGACCCAGTACTTC.

The chain joins TRBV29-1 to TRBJ2-7; either TRBD1 or TRBD2 may supply D (5 bases each). Germline loops: CDR1 SQVTM, CDR2 ANQGSEA. The CDR3 loop spans 12 amino acids. V was trimmed by 5 bases and J by 2 bases, leaving 10 bases between them. The CDR3 region has the DNA TGCAGCGTTTTCCTGGGGGCCTACGAGCAGTACTTC. This encodes CSVFLGAYEQYF.

This clonotype occurred many times. The chain joins TRBV5-1 to TRBJ2-1; 7 nucleotides match TRBD1. The CDR3 spans 16 residues. CDR1 and CDR2 (germline): SGHRS, YFSETQ. Germline trimming cut 0 bases from V and 2 bases from J; bases unmatched to any gene: 5. The CDR3 nucleotides read TGCGCCAGCAGCTTGGAGGGGCAGGGGGCCTACAATGAGCAGTTCTTC. It specifies CASSLEGQGAYNEQFF.

This clonotype occurred once. This may arise from a read error, as a much more abundant clone is one base away. The rearrangement uses TRBV6-1 and TRBJ2-1; TRBD1 agrees at 9 bases. The CDR3 has 15 residues. Germline V gene data show CDR1 as MNHNS and CDR2 as SASEGT. The J segment lost 0 bases and the V segment lost 8 bases, leaving 5 bases of the junction unmatched. The chain's CDR3 is CASGRTGDSYNEQFF. DNA for the CDR3: TGTGCCAGCGGCAGGACAGGGGACTCCTACAATGAGCAGTTCTTC.

The J gene is TRBJ2-5, the V gene TRBV5-1; a possible D gene is TRBD1 (5 bases). Trimming pared 2 bases from V and 5 bases from J, leaving 13 bases between. Per germline, CDR1 SGHRS and CDR2 YFSETQ. This CDR3 comprises 14 residues. The CDR3 is CASSFGHGGETQYF. CDR3 sequence (DNA): TGCGCCAGCAGCTTTGGACACGGTGGGGAGACCCAGTACTTC.

As for this clonotype: Its ends do not fully match the called genes, so a read error is possible. The rearrangement links TRBV7-7 to TRBJ2-7, with D perhaps TRBD1 or TRBD2 (5 bases each). This CDR3 has 17 residues. Germline V gene data show CDR1 as SSHAT and CDR2 as FNYEAQ (reference sequence). The CDR3 spells CASSPVGRCHASYEQYF. In DNA form, the CDR3 reads TGTGCTAGCAGCCCCGTGGGACGCTGCCACGCTTCCTACGAGCAGTACTTC.